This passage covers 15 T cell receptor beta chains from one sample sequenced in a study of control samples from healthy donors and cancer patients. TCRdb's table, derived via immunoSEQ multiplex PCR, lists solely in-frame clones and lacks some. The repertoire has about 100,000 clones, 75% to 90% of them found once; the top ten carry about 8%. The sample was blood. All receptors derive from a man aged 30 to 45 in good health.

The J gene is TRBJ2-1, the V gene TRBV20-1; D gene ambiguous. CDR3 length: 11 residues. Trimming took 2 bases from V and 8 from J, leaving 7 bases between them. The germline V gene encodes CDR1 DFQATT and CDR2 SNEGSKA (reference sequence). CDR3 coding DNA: TGCAGTGCTAGATCGGCTTATGAGCAGTTCTTC. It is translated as CSARSAYEQFF.

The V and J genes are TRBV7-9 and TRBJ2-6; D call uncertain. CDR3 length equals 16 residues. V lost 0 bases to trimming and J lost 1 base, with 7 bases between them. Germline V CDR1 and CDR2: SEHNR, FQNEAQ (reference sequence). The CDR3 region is CASSLASASGANVLTF. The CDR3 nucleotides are TGTGCCAGCAGCTTAGCGAGTGCATCTGGGGCCAACGTCCTGACTTTC.

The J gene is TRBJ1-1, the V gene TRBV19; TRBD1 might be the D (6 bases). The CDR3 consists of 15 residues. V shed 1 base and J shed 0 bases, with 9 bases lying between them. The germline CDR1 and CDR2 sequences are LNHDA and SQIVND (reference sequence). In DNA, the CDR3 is TGTGCCAGTAGTATAGGTTGGGACATGAACACTGAAGCTTTCTTT. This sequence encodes CASSIGWDMNTEAFF. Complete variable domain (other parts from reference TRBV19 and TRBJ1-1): DGGITQSPKYLFRKEGQNVTLSCEQNLNHDAMYWYRQDPGQGLRLIYYSQIVNDFQKGDIAEGYSVSREKKESFPLTVTSAQKNPTAFYLCASSIGWDMNTEAFFGQGTRLTVV.

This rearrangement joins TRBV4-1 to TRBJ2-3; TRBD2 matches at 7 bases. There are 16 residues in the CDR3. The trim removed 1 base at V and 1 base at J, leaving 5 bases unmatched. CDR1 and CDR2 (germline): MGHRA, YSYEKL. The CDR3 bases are TGCGCCAGCAGCCAAGGGTGGGCGGGGGGCACAGATACGCAGTATTTT. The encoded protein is CASSQGWAGGTDTQYF.

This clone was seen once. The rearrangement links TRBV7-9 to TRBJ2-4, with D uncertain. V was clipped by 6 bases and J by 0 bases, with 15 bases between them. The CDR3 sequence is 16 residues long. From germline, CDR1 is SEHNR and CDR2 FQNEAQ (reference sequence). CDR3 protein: CASRQIEELAKNIQYF. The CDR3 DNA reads TGTGCCAGCAGGCAAATCGAAGAACTAGCCAAAAACATTCAGTACTTC. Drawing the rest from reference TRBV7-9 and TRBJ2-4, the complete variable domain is DTGVSQNPRHKITKRGQNVTFRCDPISEHNRLYWYRQTLGQGPEFLTYFQNEAQLEKSRLLSDRFSAERPKGSFSTLEIQRTEQGDSAMYLCASRQIEELAKNIQYFGAGTRLSVL.

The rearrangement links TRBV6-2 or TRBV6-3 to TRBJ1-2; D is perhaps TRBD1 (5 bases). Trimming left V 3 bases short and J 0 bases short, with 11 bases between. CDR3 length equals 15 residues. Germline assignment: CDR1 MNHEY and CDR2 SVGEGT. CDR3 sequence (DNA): TGTGCCAGCAGTTATCGGCTGGGGCCTAACTATGGCTACACCTTC. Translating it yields CASSYRLGPNYGYTF.

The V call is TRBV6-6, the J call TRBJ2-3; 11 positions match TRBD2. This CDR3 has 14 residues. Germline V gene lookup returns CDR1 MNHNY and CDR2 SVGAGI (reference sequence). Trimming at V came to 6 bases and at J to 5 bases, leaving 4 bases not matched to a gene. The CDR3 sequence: CASSVAGGLDTQYF. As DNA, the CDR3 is TGTGCCAGCAGCGTAGCGGGGGGGCTAGATACGCAGTATTTT.

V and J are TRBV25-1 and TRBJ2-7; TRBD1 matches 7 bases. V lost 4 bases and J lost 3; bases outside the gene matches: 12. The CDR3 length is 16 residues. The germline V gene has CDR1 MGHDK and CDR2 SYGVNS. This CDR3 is CASSGETGMTGYEQYF. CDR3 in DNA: TGTGCCAGCAGTGGGGAGACAGGGATGACTGGCTACGAGCAGTACTTC.

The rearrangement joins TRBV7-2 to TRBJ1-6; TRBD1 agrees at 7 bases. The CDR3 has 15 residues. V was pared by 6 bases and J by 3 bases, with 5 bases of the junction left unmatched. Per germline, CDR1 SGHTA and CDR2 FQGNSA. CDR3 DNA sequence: TGTGCCAGCAGTAACCGGGACAGCTATAATTCACCCCTCCACTTT. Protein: CASSNRDSYNSPLHF.

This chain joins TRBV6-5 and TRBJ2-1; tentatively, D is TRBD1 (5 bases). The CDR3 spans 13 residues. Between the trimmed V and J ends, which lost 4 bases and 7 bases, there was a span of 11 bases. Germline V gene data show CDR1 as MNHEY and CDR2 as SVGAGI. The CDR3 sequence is CASSWGSLNEQFF. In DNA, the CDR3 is TGTGCCAGCAGTTGGGGCAGTTTGAATGAGCAGTTCTTC.

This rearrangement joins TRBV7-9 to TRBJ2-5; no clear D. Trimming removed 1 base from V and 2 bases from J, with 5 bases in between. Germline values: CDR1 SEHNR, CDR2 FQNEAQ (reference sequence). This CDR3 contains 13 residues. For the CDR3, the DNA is TGTGCCAGCAGCTTAGGCGGACAAGAGACCCAGTACTTC. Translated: CASSLGGQETQYF.

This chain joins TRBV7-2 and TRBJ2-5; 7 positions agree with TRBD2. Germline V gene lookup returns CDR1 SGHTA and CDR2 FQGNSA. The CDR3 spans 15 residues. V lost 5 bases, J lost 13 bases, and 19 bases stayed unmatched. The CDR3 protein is CASSQKVAGSGPRYF. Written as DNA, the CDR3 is TGTGCCAGCAGCCAGAAAGTAGCGGGTAGCGGGCCCCGGTACTTC.

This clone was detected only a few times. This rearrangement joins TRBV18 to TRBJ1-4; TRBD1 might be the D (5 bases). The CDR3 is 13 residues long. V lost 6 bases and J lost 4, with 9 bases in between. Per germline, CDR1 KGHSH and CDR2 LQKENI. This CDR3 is CASSRGSNEKLFF. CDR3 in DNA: TGTGCCAGCTCGAGGGGCAGTAATGAAAAACTGTTTTTT. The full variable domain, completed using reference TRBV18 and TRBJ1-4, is NAGVMQNPRHLVRRRGQEARLRCSPMKGHSHVYWYRQLPEEGLKFMVYLQKENIIDESGMPKERFSAEFPKEGPSILRIQQVVRGDSAAYFCASSRGSNEKLFFGSGTQLSVL.

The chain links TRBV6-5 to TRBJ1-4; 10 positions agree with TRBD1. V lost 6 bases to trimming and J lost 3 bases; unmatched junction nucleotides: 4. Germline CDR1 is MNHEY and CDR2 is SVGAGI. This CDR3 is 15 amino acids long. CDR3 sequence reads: CASRGQGLANEKLFF. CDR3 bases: TGTGCCAGCAGGGGACAGGGGTTAGCTAATGAAAAACTGTTTTTT.

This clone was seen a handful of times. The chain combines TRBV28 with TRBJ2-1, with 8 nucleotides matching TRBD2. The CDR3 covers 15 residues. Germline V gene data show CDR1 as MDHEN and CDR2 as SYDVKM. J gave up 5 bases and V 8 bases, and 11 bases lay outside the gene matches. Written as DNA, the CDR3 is TGTGCCAGCTCTAAAACTAGCGGATTCCACAATGAGCAGTTCTTC. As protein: CASSKTSGFHNEQFF.